This TCR beta chain was retrieved from a study of patients and donors after allogeneic stem cell transplantation. This clonotype came up a few times. TCRdb fed the RT-PCR reads into MiXCR, producing one record per CDR3 protein. This sample has approximately 200,000 distinct CDR3 sequences; roughly 14% occur once, and the top ten carry roughly 12%. The CDR3 length is 12 residues. V was trimmed by 3 bases and J by 4 bases, leaving 9 bases between them. CDR1 and CDR2 from the germline V gene are DFQATT and SNEGSKA (reference sequence). Sequences were obtained from blood, either unsorted or a sorted T cell fraction (not recorded which). The clonotype comes from a human donor who was either an allogeneic HSCT recipient or a stem cell or donor lymphocyte infusion donor (not recorded which). It is not recorded whose cells these are; they may come from a transplant donor. The V gene is TRBV20-1, the J gene TRBJ1-1, with D perhaps matching TRBD1 (5 bases). CDR3 sequence reads: CSASQGRTEAFF. DNA of the CDR3: TGCAGTGCTAGTCAGGGTCGCACTGAAGCTTTCTTT.